This is a list of T cell receptor beta chains from one sample in a study of blood T cell repertoires in COVID-19. The method was immunoSEQ multiplex PCR; TCRdb's version includes in-frame clones alone and lacks a portion of them. The table records about 210,000 clones, just under 90% of them present only once. Sequencing was performed on peripheral blood. The receptors were gathered from a man aged 60 to 69 who had recovered from COVID-19. The CDR3 runs from the conserved cysteine through the conserved F or W. A D gene is named only where the DNA matches it firmly. Part of the rows lack a size; the others show once, few, many or a class for expanded clones.

clone_size,j_call,d_call,v_call,cdr3_aa,cdr3_nt
-,TRBJ2-3,TRBD1,TRBV10-3,CAISTLDRGASTDTQYF,TGTGCCATCAGTACCCTCGACAGGGGAGCTAGCACAGATACGCAGTATTTT
-,TRBJ2-5,-,TRBV11-2,CASSSGYSQETQYF,TGTGCCAGCAGCTCTGGTTACTCCCAAGAGACCCAGTACTTC
-,TRBJ2-2,TRBD2,TRBV19,CASSTGLDATGELFF,TGTGCCAGTAGTACGGGACTAGACGCCACCGGGGAGCTGTTTTTT
few,TRBJ1-2,TRBD1,TRBV3-1/TRBV3-2,CASSQGQGPGGYTF,TGTGCCAGCAGCCAGGGACAGGGGCCTGGTGGCTACACCTTC
-,TRBJ1-2,-,TRBV5-1,CASSLDPGFYGYTF,TGCGCCAGCAGCTTGGACCCAGGGTTCTATGGCTACACCTTC
-,TRBJ2-1,TRBD2,TRBV5-1,CASSLVLAGDEQFF,TGCGCCAGCAGCTTGGTGTTAGCGGGAGATGAGCAGTTCTTC
many,TRBJ1-2,-,TRBV28,CASSLQSRVGYTF,TGTGCCAGCAGTTTACAGTCCAGGGTAGGCTACACCTTC
-,TRBJ1-5,-,TRBV28,CASSPLLSNQPQHF,TGTGCCAGCAGTCCCCTTTTGAGCAATCAGCCCCAGCATTTT
-,TRBJ2-3,-,TRBV6-5,CASTPPSTDTQYF,TGTGCCAGCACCCCCCCTAGCACAGATACGCAGTATTTT
medium-sized,TRBJ1-1,-,TRBV6-6,CASRTREAAPRGFF,TGTGCCAGCAGGACCCGGGAGGCAGCCCCTCGCGGTTTCTTT
-,TRBJ1-5,-,TRBV2,CASSGYSSNQPQHF,TGTGCCAGCAGTGGTTACAGTAGCAATCAGCCCCAGCATTTT
once,TRBJ2-1,-,TRBV6-5,CASRPRGSAYNEQFF,TGTGCCAGCAGACCGAGGGGGTCTGCCTACAATGAGCAGTTCTTC
-,TRBJ2-7,TRBD2,TRBV10-1,CASSNLAGPSYEQYF,TGCGCCAGCAGTAACCTAGCGGGACCGTCCTACGAGCAGTACTTC
few,TRBJ1-4,TRBD1,TRBV19,CASSSGTGREKLFF,TGTGCCAGTAGTAGCGGGACAGGTCGAGAAAAACTGTTTTTT
-,TRBJ2-1,-,TRBV15,CATSRRLEDEQFF,TGTGCCACCAGCAGAAGACTAGAGGATGAGCAGTTCTTC
-,TRBJ2-5,-,TRBV19,CASTRGGGQVETQYF,TGTGCCAGTACCAGAGGAGGGGGCCAAGTGGAGACCCAGTACTTC
-,TRBJ1-2,-,TRBV12-3/TRBV12-4,CASSLGRGSGYTF,TGTGCCAGCAGTTTAGGGAGGGGTTCCGGCTACACCTTC
-,TRBJ2-7,-,TRBV5-1,CASSLIPQTGDEQYF,TGCGCCAGCAGCTTGATCCCTCAGACGGGGGACGAGCAGTACTTC
-,TRBJ2-1,-,TRBV7-8,CASSLAGADEQFF,TGTGCCAGCAGCTTAGCGGGAGCTGATGAGCAGTTCTTC
-,TRBJ1-1,-,TRBV25-1,CASSEARGTEAFF,TGTGCCAGCAGTGAAGCCAGGGGCACTGAAGCTTTCTTT
-,TRBJ2-1,-,TRBV12-3/TRBV12-4,CASSSLGNEQFF,TGTGCCAGCAGTAGTCTAGGAAATGAGCAGTTCTTC
-,TRBJ2-5,-,TRBV2,CASRTRPGNQETQYF,TGTGCCAGCAGGACCCGCCCGGGGAACCAAGAGACCCAGTACTTC
-,TRBJ1-4,-,TRBV18,CASSSLGDTEGEKLFF,TGTGCCAGCTCCTCTCTGGGGGACACGGAAGGAGAAAAACTGTTTTTT
-,TRBJ1-6,TRBD1,TRBV19,CASSQEGGLDNSPLHF,TGTGCCAGTAGTCAGGAAGGGGGCTTGGATAATTCACCCCTCCACTTT
-,TRBJ2-5,-,TRBV2,CASSQDRSQGETQYF,TGTGCCAGCAGTCAAGACAGGTCCCAAGGGGAGACCCAGTACTTC
-,TRBJ1-5,TRBD1,TRBV28,CASSLGTGAEHQPQHF,TGTGCCAGCAGTTTGGGGACAGGGGCTGAACATCAGCCCCAGCATTTT
-,TRBJ2-1,-,TRBV29-1,CSVDETGSSYNEQFF,TGCAGCGTTGACGAAACAGGGAGCTCCTACAATGAGCAGTTCTTC
-,TRBJ2-3,-,TRBV7-3,CASRPPGSPTDTQYF,TGTGCCAGCAGACCCCCAGGGTCTCCGACAGATACGCAGTATTTT
-,TRBJ2-7,TRBD2,TRBV28,CASTSGLADSYEQYF,TGTGCCAGCACCTCAGGACTAGCGGACTCCTACGAGCAGTACTTC
-,TRBJ1-3,-,TRBV6-5,CASSYKGFTGNTIYF,TGTGCCAGCAGTTACAAGGGGTTTACTGGAAACACCATATATTTT
-,TRBJ2-5,-,TRBV21-1,CASSTPPPQGFQETQYF,TGTGCCAGCAGCACCCCCCCACCCCAGGGATTCCAAGAGACCCAGTACTTC
once,TRBJ1-2,-,TRBV30,CAWRLVQGPHYGYTF,TGTGCCTGGCGACTCGTACAGGGTCCCCACTATGGCTACACCTTC
-,TRBJ2-1,-,TRBV28,CASRGGAINEQFF,TGTGCCAGCAGGGGGGGGGCGATAAATGAGCAGTTCTTC
-,TRBJ2-1,TRBD2,TRBV19,CASRATGTSGWNEQFF,TGTGCCAGTAGGGCTACCGGGACTAGCGGTTGGAATGAGCAGTTCTTC
-,TRBJ1-1,-,TRBV19,CASSISGGQFTEAFF,TGTGCCAGTAGTATATCGGGGGGGCAGTTCACTGAAGCTTTCTTT
few,TRBJ2-1,-,TRBV5-1,CASSIPSALKIYNEQFF,TGCGCCAGCAGCATTCCTAGCGCCCTTAAGATATACAATGAGCAGTTCTTC
-,TRBJ1-6,-,TRBV30,CAWTGSSYNSPLHF,TGTGCCTGGACGGGTAGCTCCTATAATTCACCCCTCCACTTT
-,TRBJ2-7,-,TRBV30,CAWSGGPYEQYF,TGTGCCTGGAGCGGCGGGCCCTACGAGCAGTACTTC
-,TRBJ2-3,TRBD1,TRBV5-5,CASSRQGLGTDTQYF,TGTGCCAGCAGTCGACAGGGCTTAGGCACAGATACGCAGTATTTT
-,TRBJ2-1,-,TRBV28,CASSYTSFDEQFF,TGTGCCAGCAGTTATACTAGTTTCGATGAGCAGTTCTTC
once,TRBJ2-2,TRBD1,TRBV28,CASRGADRASTGELFF,TGTGCCAGCAGGGGGGCGGACAGGGCGAGCACCGGGGAGCTGTTTTTT
-,TRBJ2-3,TRBD1,TRBV18,CASSPRGLSTDTQYF,TGTGCCAGCTCACCCAGGGGGCTCAGCACAGATACGCAGTATTTT
-,TRBJ1-5,-,TRBV27,CASSGSLGVPNQPQHF,TGTGCCAGCAGTGGCTCCCTCGGGGTCCCCAATCAGCCCCAGCATTTT
-,TRBJ2-2,-,TRBV10-1,CASSERGGTGELFF,TGCGCCAGCAGTGAGAGGGGGGGAACCGGGGAGCTGTTTTTT
-,TRBJ1-6,-,TRBV27,CASSYGGYNSPLHF,TGTGCCAGCAGTTATGGAGGCTATAATTCACCCCTCCACTTT
-,TRBJ1-2,TRBD1,TRBV3-1/TRBV3-2,CASSQITGGDYGYTF,TGTGCCAGCAGCCAAATTACAGGGGGCGACTATGGCTACACCTTC
-,TRBJ2-7,TRBD2,TRBV7-2,CASSLARGRVGLAGGLAHEQYF,TGTGCCAGCAGCTTAGCCAGGGGGCGTGTGGGACTAGCGGGAGGGCTTGCCCACGAGCAGTACTTC
-,TRBJ1-4,-,TRBV28,CASSPYKTTNEKLFF,TGTGCCAGCAGCCCTTACAAGACAACTAATGAAAAACTGTTTTTT
-,TRBJ1-2,TRBD1,TRBV27,CASSPWDRVPNYGYTF,TGTGCCAGCAGTCCGTGGGACAGGGTGCCCAACTATGGCTACACCTTC
-,TRBJ2-2,-,TRBV6-5,CASSWGGAVTGELFF,TGTGCCAGCAGCTGGGGGGGGGCGGTCACCGGGGAGCTGTTTTTT